These 23 T cell receptor beta chains came from one sample sequenced in a study of cytomegalovirus exposure and HLA in healthy donors. PCR involved 60 Vbeta and 13 Jbeta primers. The assay was immunoSEQ multiplex PCR, and TCRdb's table has in-frame clones only and misses some. This table has 150,000 to 200,000 clones, around 65% appearing once. The specimen was PBMCs. The receptors shown here come from a woman aged 40 to 50 in good health and CMV-seropositive.

The rearrangement links TRBV29-1 to TRBJ1-3; weak D call: TRBD1 (6 bases). Germline V CDR1 and CDR2: SQVTM, ANQGSEA. V was clipped by 6 bases and J by 4 bases, with 13 bases between them. The CDR3 has 13 residues. The CDR3 protein is CSVRRDTGNTIYF. CDR3 bases: TGCAGCGTCCGCCGGGACACCGGAAACACCATATATTTT.

The V and J genes are TRBV15 and TRBJ1-4; D not resolved. This CDR3 is built from 14 residues. Germline CDR1 is LNHNV and CDR2 is YYDKDF (reference sequence). V lost 5 bases, J lost 7 bases, and 14 bases lay in between. The CDR3 region is CATSDEGGGEKLFF. As DNA, the CDR3 is TGTGCCACCAGCGACGAGGGAGGAGGTGAAAAACTGTTTTTT. The full variable domain, with the rest looked up from reference TRBV15 and TRBJ1-4, is DAMVIQNPRYQVTQFGKPVTLSCSQTLNHNVMYWYQQKSSQAPKLLFHYYDKDFNNEADTPDNFQSRRPNTSFCFLDIRSPGLGDTAMYLCATSDEGGGEKLFFGSGTQLSVL.

The chain couples TRBV7-8 to TRBJ2-7; unclear D gene. This CDR3 spans 15 amino acids. Trimming stripped 1 base from V and 4 bases from J, with 14 bases between. Germline CDR1 is SGHVS and CDR2 is FQNEAQ. The CDR3 loop reads CASSLDVNPGYEQYF. CDR3 in DNA: TGTGCCAGCAGCTTAGACGTGAATCCCGGGTACGAGCAGTACTTC.

This rearrangement joins TRBV19 to TRBJ2-7, with 14 bases fitting TRBD2. Germline V gene sequence: CDR1 LNHDA, CDR2 SQIVND (reference sequence). CDR3 length: 16 residues. Trimming at V came to 6 bases and at J to 4 bases, leaving 8 bases not matched to a gene. In DNA form, the CDR3 reads TGTGCCAGTAGCAGGACTGGGACTAGCGGGAGTTACGAGCAGTACTTC. Protein sequence: CASSRTGTSGSYEQYF.

V usage is TRBV21-1 and J usage is TRBJ2-7; TRBD1 was called by the table and not checked on the DNA. TRBV21-1 represents a pseudogene. This CDR3 has 13 residues. The chain's CDR3 is CASSKEGGTGQYF. The CDR3 DNA follows: TGTGCCAGCAGCAAAGAAGGAGGGACAGGGCAGTACTTC.

The chain combines TRBV2 with TRBJ2-5; D is ambiguous. Germline lookup yields CDR1 SNHLY and CDR2 FYNNEI. The CDR3 is made up of 12 amino acids. Trimming took 7 bases from V and 5 from J, leaving 11 bases between them. The CDR3 region is CASMTTGETQYF. The CDR3 DNA is TGTGCCAGCATGACAACTGGGGAGACCCAGTACTTC.

The gene calls are TRBV5-1 and TRBJ2-7; a possible D gene is TRBD1 (6 bases). Trimming shortened V by 4 bases and J by 4 bases, and 12 bases separated the two germline ends. The germline V gene has CDR1 SGHRS and CDR2 YFSETQ. The CDR3 runs to 13 residues. The CDR3 sequence is CASSPRDMYEQYF. The CDR3 nucleotides are TGCGCCAGCAGCCCCCGGGACATGTACGAGCAGTACTTC.

The V call is TRBV11-2, the J call TRBJ2-1, with TRBD2 matching over 7 bases. The CDR3 is made up of 14 amino acids. CDR1 SGHAT and CDR2 FQNNGV come from the germline V gene. The V and J ends lost 6 bases and 5 bases, in that order; junction bases with no gene match: 7. The CDR3 DNA reads as TGTGCCAGCAGACCTCTAGCGGACAACAATGAGCAGTTCTTC. As protein: CASRPLADNNEQFF.

This clone was recorded a few times. This CDR3 is CASSPRTGADGYTF. DNA of the CDR3: TGTGCCAGCTCACCACGGACAGGGGCGGATGGCTACACCTTC. J is TRBJ1-2 and V is TRBV18; 9 bases agree with TRBD1. V was clipped by 1 base and J by 6 bases; unmatched bases: 3. Germline values: CDR1 KGHSH, CDR2 LQKENI. The length of the CDR3 is 14 residues.

The chain links TRBV7-9 to TRBJ2-5; TRBD1 is a possible D gene (6 bases). The CDR3 runs to 15 residues. From germline, CDR1 is SEHNR and CDR2 FQNEAQ (reference sequence). The V end lost 1 base, the J end lost 5 bases, and 14 bases lay between the germline ends. DNA of the CDR3: TGTGCCAGCAGCTTAGAGGCAGGGGTTGGGGAGACCCAGTACTTC. This translates into CASSLEAGVGETQYF.

The rearrangement links TRBV28 to TRBJ2-7; TRBD1 matches 9 bases. V lost 4 bases to trimming and J lost 2 bases; unmatched junction nucleotides: 9. This CDR3 has 16 amino acids. Germline lookup yields CDR1 MDHEN and CDR2 SYDVKM. Here the CDR3 reads CASSSLGQGRPYEQYF. CDR3 DNA: TGTGCCAGCAGTTCATTGGGACAGGGTCGGCCCTACGAGCAGTACTTC.

The rearrangement uses TRBV6-5 and TRBJ2-3; a possible D gene is TRBD1 (6 bases). The V end was cut by 7 bases, the J end by 2 bases, with 7 bases between. The CDR3 consists of 12 residues. Germline CDR1 reads MNHEY; CDR2 reads SVGAGI. CDR3: CASKGDTDTQYF. CDR3 DNA: TGTGCCAGCAAGGGGGACACAGATACGCAGTATTTT.

The gene calls are TRBV11-2 and TRBJ2-7; TRBD2 aligns across 8 bases. Germline assignment: CDR1 SGHAT and CDR2 FQNNGV. The ends lost 4 bases at V and 2 bases at J; junction bases unmatched: 7. There are 15 residues in the CDR3. The CDR3 coding sequence is TGTGCCAGCAGCTCCTACCGGGGACTAGCCTACGAGCAGTACTTC. Amino acids: CASSSYRGLAYEQYF.

This chain connects TRBV28 to TRBJ1-4; D not resolved. Per the germline V gene, CDR1 is MDHEN and CDR2 is SYDVKM. This CDR3 contains 12 residues. V shed 4 bases and J shed 8 bases, with 8 bases lying between them. The CDR3 reads CASSSTREKLFF. Written as DNA, the CDR3 is TGTGCCAGCAGTTCTACGAGAGAAAAACTGTTTTTT.

V is TRBV9 and J is TRBJ2-5, with 7 positions matching TRBD2. With the DNA end fitting TRBJ2-7 better, the J assignment may be wrong. The CDR3 runs to 14 residues. Germline CDR1 reads SGDLS; CDR2 reads YYNGEE. The CDR3 bases are TGTGCCAGCAGCGTAGGGGGGGAGGGGTACGAGCAGTACTTC. It codes for CASSVGGEGYEQYF.

V and J are TRBV18 and TRBJ2-3; weak D call: TRBD1 (5 bases). Trimming took off 3 bases at V and 4 bases at J, with 14 bases between the two ends. CDR1 and CDR2 from the germline V gene are KGHSH and LQKENI. The CDR3 is 15 amino acids. CDR3 coding DNA: TGTGCCAGCTCACCGCAGGGTTTCGGAGCAGATACGCAGTATTTT. Encoded protein: CASSPQGFGADTQYF.

The CDR3 here is CASSLGPRASGGALQETQYF. The CDR3 nucleotides read TGCGCCAGCAGCTTGGGTCCCAGGGCTAGCGGGGGGGCCCTCCAAGAGACCCAGTACTTC. V and J are TRBV5-1 and TRBJ2-5; 12 nucleotides match TRBD2. The junction had 13 bases not matched to a gene; V was cut back by 0 bases and J by 1 base. The CDR3 is 20 residues long. The germline V gene has CDR1 SGHRS and CDR2 YFSETQ.

The V and J genes are TRBV9 and TRBJ2-5, with D possibly TRBD2 on 5 matching bases. V lost 4 bases and J lost 0, with 7 bases in between. The CDR3 is 13 residues long. Per germline, CDR1 SGDLS and CDR2 YYNGEE. Here the CDR3 DNA reads TGTGCCAGCAGCCCCGGGGACCAAGAGACCCAGTACTTC. As protein: CASSPGDQETQYF. Looking up the rest from reference TRBV9 and TRBJ2-5 gives the full variable domain: DSGVTQTPKHLITATGQRVTLRCSPRSGDLSVYWYQQSLDQGLQFLIQYYNGEERAKGNILERFSAQQFPDLHSELNLSSLELGDSALYFCASSPGDQETQYFGPGTRLLVL.

The rearrangement uses TRBV6-1 and TRBJ2-3, with TRBD1 matching 7 bases. CDR1 and CDR2 from the germline V gene are MNHNS and SASEGT. This CDR3 has 16 residues. The V and J ends lost 4 bases and 4 bases, in that order; junction bases with no gene match: 11. This CDR3 is CASSAARGRVADTQYF. CDR3 in DNA: TGTGCCAGCAGTGCCGCAAGGGGGCGCGTTGCAGATACGCAGTATTTT.

V gene TRBV27 combines with J gene TRBJ1-6; D is unclear. Germline V gene data show CDR1 as MNHEY and CDR2 as SMNVEV (reference sequence). The CDR3 length is 15 residues. V lost 0 bases to trimming and J lost 10 bases, with 13 bases between them. The CDR3 DNA sequence: TGTGCCAGCAGTTTATCGAGAGGGAACGGGTCACCCCTCCACTTT. As protein: CASSLSRGNGSPLHF.

The chain recombines TRBV2 with TRBJ2-7; 10 nucleotides agree with TRBD2. There are 16 residues in the CDR3. The trim removed 6 bases at V and 1 base at J, leaving 9 bases unmatched. The germline V gene encodes CDR1 SNHLY and CDR2 FYNNEI. CDR3 nucleotides: TGTGCCAGCAGGGCCCTACTAGCGGGGCATTCCTACGAGCAGTACTTC. The encoded protein is CASRALLAGHSYEQYF.

This chain links TRBV18 with TRBJ2-5; tentative D call: TRBD2 (6 bases). The germline gives CDR1 KGHSH, CDR2 LQKENI. Trimming took 1 base from V and 3 from J, leaving 15 bases between them. The CDR3 has 16 amino acids. CDR3 coding DNA: TGTGCCAGCTCACCACTAGCGGAATGGGTAGAAGAGACCCAGTACTTC. Protein product: CASSPLAEWVEETQYF. Filled out from reference TRBV18 and TRBJ2-5, the complete variable domain reads NAGVMQNPRHLVRRRGQEARLRCSPMKGHSHVYWYRQLPEEGLKFMVYLQKENIIDESGMPKERFSAEFPKEGPSILRIQQVVRGDSAAYFCASSPLAEWVEETQYFGPGTRLLVL.

This chain connects TRBV4-1 to TRBJ2-1; tentatively, D is TRBD2 (6 bases). Deletions cut 1 base from V and 6 bases from J, with 10 bases between. In germline, CDR1 is MGHRA, CDR2 YSYEKL. The CDR3 totals 14 residues. The CDR3 spells CASSQGGLSNEQFF. CDR3 nucleotide sequence: TGCGCCAGCAGCCAAGGGGGACTCTCCAATGAGCAGTTCTTC.